This is a list of T cell receptor beta chains from one sample in a study of blood T cell repertoires in COVID-19. The repertoire was sequenced with immunoSEQ multiplex PCR; TCRdb's copy has only in-frame clones and lacks some. The sample carries some 260,000 clones, more than 75% recorded once. Sequencing was done on a sample of peripheral blood. The receptors shown here come from a woman aged 40 to 50 who had recovered from COVID-19. The CDR3 runs from the conserved cysteine through the conserved F or W. The order of the fields is V gene, D gene, clone size, J gene, CDR3 DNA, CDR3 protein. A D gene is named only where the DNA matches it firmly. Where a row states a size, it is once, few, many or the class of an expanded clone; other rows omit it.

TRBV5-1	.	.	TRBJ2-1	TGCGCCAGCAGCTTTGGCCCAGACAATGAGCAGTTCTTC	CASSFGPDNEQFF
TRBV7-2	TRBD2	.	TRBJ2-7	TGTGCCAGCAGGCGGGGGGGAGCCTACGAGCAGTACTTC	CASRRGGAYEQYF
TRBV29-1	.	.	TRBJ1-1	TGCAGCGTTGGCCCCAGGGTTGCGGACACTGAAGCTTTCTTT	CSVGPRVADTEAFF
TRBV5-1	.	.	TRBJ1-5	TGCGCCAGCAGCCTCGACAGTAGCAATCAGCCCCAGCATTTT	CASSLDSSNQPQHF
TRBV5-6	TRBD1	.	TRBJ2-2	TGTGCCAGCGGGCGGACAGGGGTAACCGGGGAGCTGTTTTTT	CASGRTGVTGELFF
TRBV6-5	.	.	TRBJ1-6	TGTGCCAGCAGTTACTCGTTCCGGGGAGATTCACCCCTCCACTTT	CASSYSFRGDSPLHF
TRBV18	.	.	TRBJ1-5	TGTGCCAGCTCCGCCTATGGTAGCAATCAGCCCCAGCATTTT	CASSAYGSNQPQHF
TRBV19	.	.	TRBJ2-2	TGTGCCAGTAGGCCGGCTCGACTCGAGGGCGGGGAGCTGTTTTTT	CASRPARLEGGELFF
TRBV12-3/TRBV12-4	TRBD2	.	TRBJ2-7	TGTGCCAGCAGTTTTGGACTAGCGGCTTACTTC	CASSFGLAAYF
TRBV11-2	TRBD2	.	TRBJ2-1	TGTGCCAGCAGCCCGGGAGGGCGGGGTGAGCAGTTCTTC	CASSPGGRGEQFF
TRBV25-1	.	.	TRBJ2-2	TGTGCCACCCCTCACAGGACCGGGGAGCTGTTTTTT	CATPHRTGELFF
TRBV19	TRBD2	few	TRBJ2-1	TGTGCCAGTAGTACTGCGGGAGGGAGTGGAAATGAGCAGTTCTTC	CASSTAGGSGNEQFF
TRBV4-3	.	.	TRBJ2-5	TGCGCCAGCAGCCAAGATGGGCAGACCCAGTACTTC	CASSQDGQTQYF
TRBV16	.	.	TRBJ2-7	TGTGCCAGCAGCCCCCCGGGGGATCGGTCCTACGAGCAGTACTTC	CASSPPGDRSYEQYF
TRBV18	.	.	TRBJ2-2	TGTGCCAGCTCACGGGGCACCTCGAACACCGGGGAGCTGTTTTTT	CASSRGTSNTGELFF
TRBV4-2	.	.	TRBJ1-4	TGTGCCAGCAGCCCCCGGGGCGGGGGGCAGGATGAAAAACTGTTTTTT	CASSPRGGGQDEKLFF
TRBV19	TRBD1	.	TRBJ2-1	TGTGCCAGTAGTGACCGACAGGGGTGGAATGAGCAGTTCTTC	CASSDRQGWNEQFF
TRBV6-5	TRBD1	.	TRBJ2-7	TGTGCCAGCAGTTACTACCGGACAGGCGGATACGAGCAGTACTTC	CASSYYRTGGYEQYF
TRBV19	.	.	TRBJ2-1	TGTGCCAGTAGTATAAACGGGAATGAGCAGTTCTTC	CASSINGNEQFF
TRBV27	TRBD2	few	TRBJ2-3	TGTGCCAGCAGTTTTGGGGGGAGGGGATCGCAGTATTTT	CASSFGGRGSQYF
TRBV12-5	TRBD1	.	TRBJ1-1	TGTGCTAGTGGTTTGGGGGGGACAGGGAACACTGAAGCTTTCTTT	CASGLGGTGNTEAFF
TRBV7-2	.	.	TRBJ2-7	TGTGCCAGCAGCGCCAGACTAGTATCGCGGTACGAGCAGTACTTC	CASSARLVSRYEQYF
TRBV7-2	TRBD2	.	TRBJ2-2	TGTGCCAGCAGCCTGGCACTAGCGGGAGCCGGGGAGCTGTTTTTT	CASSLALAGAGELFF
TRBV29-1	.	.	TRBJ2-3	TGCAGCGTTGAAGGCGGCACAGATACGCAGTATTTT	CSVEGGTDTQYF
TRBV18	.	.	TRBJ1-4	TGTGCCAGCTCACCACCGTCCCTGAGTCTGAGGGAAAAACTGTTTTTT	CASSPPSLSLREKLFF
TRBV4-2	.	.	TRBJ1-5	TGTGCCAGCAGCCAAGATAAAGGGGGTCAGCCCCAGCATTTT	CASSQDKGGQPQHF
TRBV5-1	TRBD1	.	TRBJ2-5	TGCGCCAGCAGCTTGGACGGACAGGGCACCGGGGAGACCCAGTACTTC	CASSLDGQGTGETQYF
TRBV13	.	once	TRBJ1-5	TGTGCCAGCAGCTTCCAGGGACCGGGGGCCCAGCATTTT	CASSFQGPGAQHF
TRBV7-7	.	.	TRBJ2-1	TGTGCTAGCAGCTCCATTGGAGGCCCTCTGGGGAATGAGCAGTTCTTC	CASSSIGGPLGNEQFF
TRBV7-9	.	.	TRBJ2-1	TGTGCCAGCAGCCCCCCGGGAGTGCGGAACAATGAGCAGTTCTTC	CASSPPGVRNNEQFF
TRBV6-5	.	.	TRBJ1-1	TGTGCCAGCAGTTACCCTCCTGAAGCTTTCTTT	CASSYPPEAFF
TRBV6-2/TRBV6-3	.	.	TRBJ1-5	TGTGCCAGCAGTTACCGACTTGGGAATCAGCCCCAGCATTTT	CASSYRLGNQPQHF
TRBV5-8	TRBD1	.	TRBJ1-2	TGTGCCAGCACCGCCCGGGGACAGCGATACGCTAACTATGGCTACACCTTC	CASTARGQRYANYGYTF
TRBV18	.	.	TRBJ1-1	TGTGCCAGCTCACCCCGAGGGGAGGAGGTCATGAACACTGAAGCTTTCTTT	CASSPRGEEVMNTEAFF
TRBV18	.	.	TRBJ2-2	TGTGCCAGCTCCCAGGTAGCGTTGAACACCGGGGAGCTGTTTTTT	CASSQVALNTGELFF
TRBV6-5	TRBD1	.	TRBJ1-2	TGTGCCAGCAGTCGGGACAGGGCCCGGGGCTACACCTTC	CASSRDRARGYTF
TRBV7-2	TRBD1	.	TRBJ2-7	TGTGCCAGCAGCGCGACAGGGTTGGGCGAGCAGTACTTC	CASSATGLGEQYF
TRBV5-1	.	.	TRBJ1-4	TGCGCCAGCAGCCCTCCCAGACCAGGAAGACTGTTTTTT	CASSPPRPGRLFF
TRBV6-1	.	.	TRBJ1-2	TGTGCCAGCAGTGAAGGGGGGAGGCCAAACTATGGCTACACCTTC	CASSEGGRPNYGYTF
TRBV7-8	TRBD1	.	TRBJ1-4	TGTGCCAGCAGCCCCAAGGGGGCAGGGGGTGAAAAACTGTTTTTT	CASSPKGAGGEKLFF
TRBV2	TRBD1	.	TRBJ1-1	TGTGCCAGCAGGGGACAGGAAGCTTTCTTT	CASRGQEAFF
TRBV9	.	.	TRBJ2-3	TGTGCCAGCAGCGGCCCGAGTATGGATACGCAGTATTTT	CASSGPSMDTQYF